The rows below give T cell receptor beta chains drawn from one sample of a study of regulatory T cells in long-lasting Graves disease. MiXCR, run by TCRdb on the multiplex PCR reads, gives a single entry per CDR3 protein. The top ten clones hold more than 20% of a sample with some 500,000 distinct CDR3 sequences, about 16% of them seen once. The sample was also reused in another study, on T cells in Graves' hyperthyroidism and ophthalmopathy.

Sequenced here: peripheral blood mononuclear cells (PBMCs), sampled at new diagnosis, from a patient treated with antithyroid drugs. These TCRs come from a woman aged 35-65 years with Graves disease. CDR3s include the opening cysteine and the closing phenylalanine or tryptophan. A D gene is named only where the DNA matches it firmly. Size is omitted from some rows. Given values are once, few, many or a class for expanded clones.

TRBD2	TRBV5-1	NA	TRBJ2-7	TGCGCCAGCAGCAACTCCGGGACTAGCGGCTACGAGCAGTACTTC	CASSNSGTSGYEQYF
TRBD1	TRBV29-1	NA	TRBJ1-1	TGCAGCGTCGAAACAGGGGGCATTGAAGCTTTCTTT	CSVETGGIEAFF
NA	TRBV7-9	many	TRBJ2-2	TGTGCCAGCAGCTCGAACCCCATGCACACCGGGGAGCTGTTTTTT	CASSSNPMHTGELFF
TRBD2	TRBV7-9	NA	TRBJ2-3	TGTGCCAGCAGCTTATATGGGACTAGCGGGGGACGCACAGATACGCAGTATTTT	CASSLYGTSGGRTDTQYF
NA	TRBV6-1	many	TRBJ2-1	TGTGCCAGCTGGGAGGACAGCTACAATGAGCAGTTCTTC	CASWEDSYNEQFF
NA	TRBV6-4	NA	TRBJ2-2	TGTGCCAGCAGTGACGTCGGCCGGGAGCTGTTTTTT	CASSDVGRELFF
NA	TRBV11-2	many	TRBJ2-3	TGTGCCAGCAGCTTAGCCGGGCGGGTCACAGATACGCAGTATTTT	CASSLAGRVTDTQYF
NA	TRBV7-9	NA	TRBJ2-2	TGTGCCAGCAGCCCCCCGGCCGGGGAGCTGTTTTTT	CASSPPAGELFF
NA	TRBV18	NA	TRBJ1-3	TGTGCCAGCTCACGGTCAACAGGGAACGCTGGAAACACCATATATTTT	CASSRSTGNAGNTIYF
NA	TRBV2	many	TRBJ1-1	TGTGCCAGCAGTGATATAATGGGTACGAGTGAAGCTTTCTTT	CASSDIMGTSEAFF
TRBD1	TRBV28	NA	TRBJ1-3	TGTGCCAGCAGTTTATTGTGGGACAGCTCTGGAAACACCATATATTTT	CASSLLWDSSGNTIYF
NA	TRBV10-3	many	TRBJ1-1	TGTGCCAGCGGGGGGGGTGTCGATCGCACTGAAGCTTTCTTT	CASGGGVDRTEAFF
NA	TRBV5-4	many	TRBJ2-1	TGTGCCAGCAGCCCTGGGGGTGGGCCGTACAATGAGCAGTTCTTC	CASSPGGGPYNEQFF
NA	TRBV3-1	many	TRBJ2-5	TGTGCCAGCAGCCATATCGCCGGGGACGCACAAGAGACCCAGTACTTC	CASSHIAGDAQETQYF
NA	TRBV2	many	TRBJ2-7	TGTGCCATCGAAGACAGGCACAATTATTACGAGCAGTACTTC	CAIEDRHNYYEQYF
TRBD1	TRBV19	NA	TRBJ1-2	TGTGCCAGTACCACGGAGACAGGGTATGGCTACACCTTC	CASTTETGYGYTF
NA	TRBV20-1	many	TRBJ2-7	TGCAGTGCTTCGGACGGGGCCATCTACGAGCAGTACTTC	CSASDGAIYEQYF
NA	TRBV30	few	TRBJ2-1	TGTGCCTGGAGGGAACAAGGGCATGAGCAGTTCTTC	CAWREQGHEQFF
NA	TRBV6-1	NA	TRBJ2-7	TGTGCCAGCAGTGATCAAGGGGGCTACGAGCAGTACTTC	CASSDQGGYEQYF
NA	TRBV10-2	many	TRBJ2-3	TGCGCCAGCACTTTACAAGCTATTAGCACAGATACGCAGTATTTT	CASTLQAISTDTQYF
NA	TRBV12-3/TRBV12-4	NA	TRBJ1-2	TGTGCCAGCAGCCCAGGCCTGGCGGGTGGCTACACCTTC	CASSPGLAGGYTF
TRBD1	TRBV5-1	many	TRBJ2-1	TGCGCCAGCAGCCAGGACAGGGTGGGGGAGCAGTTCTTC	CASSQDRVGEQFF
TRBD1	TRBV20-1	many	TRBJ1-5	TGCAGTGCTAGAGAGGGGACAGGGTATAGCAATCAGCCCCAGCATTTT	CSAREGTGYSNQPQHF
TRBD1	TRBV3-1	few	TRBJ2-7	TGTGCCAGCAGCGGACCGGGACAGGTGACTTACGAGCAGTACTTC	CASSGPGQVTYEQYF
TRBD1	TRBV18	few	TRBJ1-1	TGTGCCAGCTCACCCACGGGACAGGGGTTGACCACTGAAGCTTTCTTT	CASSPTGQGLTTEAFF
NA	TRBV19	many	TRBJ2-1	TGTGCCAGTAGTTCTGGCCCATCCTCCTACAATGAGCAGTTCTTC	CASSSGPSSYNEQFF
TRBD1	TRBV5-4	NA	TRBJ1-3	TGTGCCAGCAGCCTTCTTTACACAGGGGGATCTGGAAACACCATATATTTT	CASSLLYTGGSGNTIYF
TRBD2	TRBV20-1	NA	TRBJ2-5	TGCAGTGCTAGAGATCCGGGACTAGCGGGGGGAGAGACCCAGTACTTC	CSARDPGLAGGETQYF
NA	TRBV11-3	many	TRBJ2-3	TGTGCCAGCAGCTTAGGAGGGGCAGGGAGAACAGATACGCAGTATTTT	CASSLGGAGRTDTQYF
NA	TRBV11-2	many	TRBJ2-7	TGTGCCAGCAGCTTAGCGCCGGCATCCTACGAGCAGTACTTC	CASSLAPASYEQYF
NA	TRBV20-1	few	TRBJ1-4	TGCAGTGCTAGAAGGGTGACTAATGAAAAACTGTTTTTT	CSARRVTNEKLFF
NA	TRBV19	many	TRBJ1-1	TGTGCCAGTATACCACAGGGTTGGACTGAAGCTTTCTTT	CASIPQGWTEAFF
TRBD1	TRBV7-9	NA	TRBJ1-5	TGTGCCAGCAGCTTATCAGGGGGCGGCAATCAGCCCCAGCATTTT	CASSLSGGGNQPQHF
TRBD1	TRBV29-1	many	TRBJ2-3	TGCAGCGTTGAACTAGGAGAGGGGGCAAGGACAGATACGCAGTATTTT	CSVELGEGARTDTQYF
NA	TRBV20-1	many	TRBJ2-5	TGCAGTGCTGGAGGGACAGTCCAAGAGACCCAGTACTTC	CSAGGTVQETQYF
TRBD2	TRBV11-2	many	TRBJ2-1	TGTGCCAGCAGCCCGACGGCGGGGGGGCCGAGGAATGAGCAGTTCTTC	CASSPTAGGPRNEQFF
NA	TRBV7-2	many	TRBJ1-5	TGTGCCAGCAGCTTTTTTCATAGCAATCAGCCCCAGCATTTT	CASSFFHSNQPQHF
NA	TRBV2	NA	TRBJ1-5	TGTGCCAGCAGTGAAGAGGCGGGTGGGCAGCCCCAGCATTTT	CASSEEAGGQPQHF
NA	TRBV12-3/TRBV12-4	NA	TRBJ1-2	TGTGCCAGCAGTTTGCGGAGAGCAGGCGGCTATGGCTACACCTTC	CASSLRRAGGYGYTF